Listed here are 16 T cell receptor beta chains from one sample, sequenced in a study of blood T cell repertoires in COVID-19. Clones were read by immunoSEQ multiplex PCR, and TCRdb kept only the in-frame ones, dropping some. Of roughly 110,000 clones detected, about four fifths appear once; the ten largest clones hold about 4.5%. Source material: peripheral blood. These receptors came from a man aged 65 to 79 with acute or convalescent COVID-19.

The rearrangement joins TRBV10-3 to TRBJ1-3, with 8 bases lining up with TRBD1. Per the germline V gene, CDR1 is ENHRY and CDR2 is SYGVKD. Trimming took 4 bases from V and 0 from J; bases not matched to a gene: 14. This CDR3 region has 19 residues. In DNA form, the CDR3 reads TGTGCCATCAGTGGGATGGGGACAGGTCTCCTAAGCTCTGGAAACACCATATATTTT. This translates into CAISGMGTGLLSSGNTIYF.

As for this clone: The junction does not match germline at one end; this may be a read error. The chain joins TRBV3-1 (or the pseudogene TRBV3-2) to TRBJ2-1, with 11 bases fitting TRBD2. This CDR3 has 15 amino acids. Germline loops: CDR1 LGHDT, CDR2 YNNKEL (reference sequence). This chain's CDR3 is CASSQDRLAGLKRVF. The CDR3 DNA is TGTGCCAGCAGCCAAGATCGACTAGCGGGGCTAAAACGGGTCTTC.

This clone was observed a few times. Other nucleotide sequences in the sample specify the same CDR3. The chain combines TRBV2 with TRBJ2-2, with 9 nucleotides matching TRBD2. After removal of 2 bases from V and 7 bases from J, the junction contained 5 bases not matched to a gene. Germline CDR1 reads SNHLY; CDR2 reads FYNNEI. The CDR3 runs to 15 residues. CDR3 bases: TGTGCCAGCAGTGAACGGGCGGGGGGGCGCGGGGAGCTGTTTTTT. It specifies CASSERAGGRGELFF.

The genes are TRBV24-1 and TRBJ2-3; 7 positions agree with TRBD1. The CDR3 consists of 16 residues. Trimming removed 4 bases from V and 3 bases from J; junction bases left unmatched: 9. Looked up from germline, CDR1 is KGHDR and CDR2 is SFDVKD. CDR3 in DNA: TGTGCCACCAGTGACCACTCGACAGGGTATACAGATACGCAGTATTTT. This codes for CATSDHSTGYTDTQYF.

J is TRBJ1-1 and V is TRBV14; D gene uncertain. Between the trimmed V and J ends, which lost 4 bases and 1 base, there was a span of 7 bases. Germline V gene lookup returns CDR1 SGHDN and CDR2 FVKESK. The CDR3 runs 13 residues. The DNA for the CDR3 is TGTGCCAGCAGCCTAAAAGCGAACACTGAAGCTTTCTTT. It is translated as CASSLKANTEAFF.

The rearrangement uses TRBV9 and TRBJ2-5, with D perhaps TRBD2 (5 bases). Per the germline V gene, CDR1 is SGDLS and CDR2 is YYNGEE. This CDR3 has 15 residues. The V and J ends lost 4 bases and 1 base respectively, with 14 bases between them. CDR3: CASSFSRGSQETQYF. CDR3 nucleotides: TGTGCCAGCAGCTTCTCTCGGGGTTCCCAAGAGACCCAGTACTTC. The full variable domain, rest sourced from reference TRBV9 and TRBJ2-5, is DSGVTQTPKHLITATGQRVTLRCSPRSGDLSVYWYQQSLDQGLQFLIQYYNGEERAKGNILERFSAQQFPDLHSELNLSSLELGDSALYFCASSFSRGSQETQYFGPGTRLLVL.

V gene TRBV6-1 combines with J gene TRBJ1-2; 8 bases line up with TRBD1. Germline lookup yields CDR1 MNHNS and CDR2 SASEGT. Trimming removed 3 bases from V and 0 bases from J; junction bases left unmatched: 3. The CDR3 consists of 15 residues. The CDR3 region has the DNA TGTGCCAGCAGTGACACAGGGGGGACTAACTATGGCTACACCTTC. Translated: CASSDTGGTNYGYTF.

This clone was seen once. The chain couples TRBV12-3 or TRBV12-4 to TRBJ1-2; the match to TRBD1 covers 8 bases. V shed 6 bases, J shed 8 bases, and the junction held 5 bases outside the gene matches. There are 12 residues in the CDR3. CDR3: CASRPQGGGYTF. The CDR3 DNA sequence: TGTGCCAGCAGACCACAGGGGGGCGGCTACACCTTC.

Note on this clone: This specimen includes other DNA sequences encoding the same CDR3. The chain is built from TRBV3-1 (or the pseudogene TRBV3-2) and TRBJ2-7; the D is unclear. The CDR3 length is 12 residues. Per germline, CDR1 LGHDT and CDR2 YNNKEL (reference sequence). V lost 2 bases, J lost 4 bases, and 6 bases lay in between. Here the CDR3 DNA reads TGTGCCAGCAGCCAACGGTCTTACGAGCAGTACTTC. This sequence encodes CASSQRSYEQYF.

The chain carries TRBV9 and TRBJ1-1; D uncertain. V was trimmed by 1 base and J by 1 base, leaving 14 bases between them. The CDR3 contains 16 residues. CDR1 and CDR2 (germline): SGDLS, YYNGEE. CDR3 region: CASSVSEPLPNTEAFF. As DNA, the CDR3 is TGTGCCAGCAGCGTAAGCGAGCCCCTCCCGAACACTGAAGCTTTCTTT.

The CDR3 loop reads CAPRFTGRRPGTQYF. As DNA, the CDR3 is TGTGCCCCCAGATTTACGGGGAGGCGACCCGGGACCCAGTACTTC. This sequence joins TRBV7-2 and TRBJ2-5, with TRBD2 as a possible D gene (6 bases). The V end was cut by 11 bases, the J end by 7 bases, with 26 bases between. CDR3 length: 15 amino acids. Germline CDR1 is SGHTA and CDR2 is FQGNSA.

The chain recombines TRBV3-1 (or the pseudogene TRBV3-2) with TRBJ2-5, with 7 bases that match TRBD1. Germline loops: CDR1 LGHDT, CDR2 YNNKEL (reference sequence). The CDR3 extends over 17 amino acids. Trimming took 1 base from V and 5 from J; bases not matched to a gene: 13. The CDR3: CASSQARQGKVLETQYF. DNA for the CDR3: TGTGCCAGCAGCCAAGCGAGACAGGGAAAGGTCCTCGAGACCCAGTACTTC.

The V gene is TRBV2, the J gene TRBJ2-1; maybe TRBD1 (5 bases). CDR1 SNHLY and CDR2 FYNNEI come from the germline V gene. The CDR3 is made up of 14 amino acids. The ends were cut back, 8 bases at V and 7 bases at J, with 18 bases in the middle. CDR3 in amino acids: CASRRSTVRNEQFF. The CDR3 DNA reads TGTGCCAGCCGACGCTCGACAGTGAGGAATGAGCAGTTCTTC. The full variable domain, in which reference TRBV2 and TRBJ2-1 provide the parts outside the CDR3, is EPEVTQTPSHQVTQMGQEVILRCVPISNHLYFYWYRQILGQKVEFLVSFYNNEISEKSEIFDDQFSVERPDGSNFTLKIRSTKLEDSAMYFCASRRSTVRNEQFFGPGTRLTVL.

V and J are TRBV27 and TRBJ2-4; TRBD2 is a possible D gene (6 bases). This CDR3 spans 17 amino acids. Per germline, CDR1 MNHEY and CDR2 SMNVEV (reference sequence). V was trimmed by 0 bases and J by 6 bases, leaving 18 bases between them. In nucleotides, the CDR3 is TGTGCCAGCAGTTTATCGATAAGGGGACTCCCACTAAACATTCAGTACTTC. Protein product: CASSLSIRGLPLNIQYF.

The CDR3 loop is CASSPRQGKAEAFF. The CDR3 region has the DNA TGTGCCAGCAGCCCCCGACAGGGAAAGGCTGAAGCTTTCTTT. The J gene is TRBJ1-1, the V gene TRBV9, with 7 bases lining up with TRBD1. This CDR3 spans 14 amino acids. From germline, CDR1 is SGDLS and CDR2 YYNGEE. J lost 6 bases, V lost 4 bases, and 9 bases had no gene match.

This chain links TRBV5-4 with TRBJ1-2; D might be TRBD1 (6 bases). Germline CDR1 reads SGHNT; CDR2 reads YYREEE (reference sequence). The germline V and J ends were trimmed by 4 bases and 6 bases, with 13 bases remaining between them. The CDR3 is 13 amino acids. In DNA, the CDR3 is TGTGCCAGCAGCATACAGGGAGGGGATGGCTACACCTTC. The encoded protein is CASSIQGGDGYTF. The full variable domain, with the rest looked up from reference TRBV5-4 and TRBJ1-2, is ETGVTQSPTHLIKTRGQQVTLRCSSQSGHNTVSWYQQALGQGPQFIFQYYREEENGRGNFPPRFSGLQFPNYSSELNVNALELDDSALYLCASSIQGGDGYTFGSGTRLTVV.